A selection of T cell receptor beta chains follows, all from one sample in a study of CD8 T cells in Susac syndrome. TCRdb processed the immunoSEQ multiplex PCR reads anew with MiXCR; each CDR3 protein has one entry. Altogether approximately 150,000 distinct CDR3 sequences are present, 90% to 95% being singletons, with the ten largest covering over 0.08%. Sequencing was done on a sample of CD4+ T cells from PBMCs. The receptor set was obtained from a human donor with multiple sclerosis. Each CDR3 is given with its conserved first and last residue. Each record gives: D gene, J gene, clone size, V gene, CDR3 protein, CDR3 DNA. A D gene is named only where the DNA matches it firmly. Clone size, where shown, is once, few, many, or a class for clones that have expanded.

D gene: .
J gene: TRBJ1-5
clone size: .
V gene: TRBV6-5
CDR3 protein: CASSSSFTGISNQPQHF
CDR3 DNA: TGTGCCAGCAGTTCATCATTTACAGGGATTAGCAATCAGCCCCAGCATTTT

D gene: .
J gene: TRBJ1-3
clone size: once
V gene: TRBV30
CDR3 protein: CAWSRGSGNTIYF
CDR3 DNA: TGTGCCTGGAGTAGGGGCTCTGGAAACACCATATATTTT

D gene: .
J gene: TRBJ2-7
clone size: .
V gene: TRBV6-5
CDR3 protein: CASSYSRGLGQYF
CDR3 DNA: TGTGCCAGCAGTTACTCACGGGGCCTCGGGCAGTACTTC

D gene: .
J gene: TRBJ1-2
clone size: .
V gene: TRBV14
CDR3 protein: CASRPERDHYGYTF
CDR3 DNA: TGTGCCAGCAGGCCCGAACGGGATCACTATGGCTACACCTTC

D gene: TRBD1
J gene: TRBJ1-5
clone size: once
V gene: TRBV4-2
CDR3 protein: CASSQDTGTGGSNNQPQHF
CDR3 DNA: TGTGCCAGCAGCCAAGATACCGGGACAGGGGGCAGTAACAATCAGCCCCAGCATTTT

D gene: TRBD2
J gene: TRBJ2-4
clone size: .
V gene: TRBV7-2
CDR3 protein: CASAKEVAGGKNIQYF
CDR3 DNA: TGTGCCAGCGCCAAAGAGGTAGCGGGAGGGAAAAACATTCAGTACTTC

D gene: TRBD2
J gene: TRBJ2-1
clone size: .
V gene: TRBV28
CDR3 protein: CASSLGGRATYNEQFF
CDR3 DNA: TGTGCCAGCAGTTTAGGAGGGAGGGCCACCTACAATGAGCAGTTCTTC

D gene: TRBD2
J gene: TRBJ2-3
clone size: .
V gene: TRBV5-6
CDR3 protein: CASSLNRGSGIDTQYF
CDR3 DNA: TGTGCCAGCAGCTTGAATCGCGGGAGTGGAATAGATACGCAGTATTTT

D gene: .
J gene: TRBJ2-6
clone size: .
V gene: TRBV14
CDR3 protein: CASAFEGANVLTF
CDR3 DNA: TGTGCCAGCGCGTTCGAGGGGGCCAACGTCCTGACTTTC

D gene: .
J gene: TRBJ1-5
clone size: .
V gene: TRBV7-3
CDR3 protein: CASSPWTDSNQPQHF
CDR3 DNA: TGTGCCAGCAGCCCTTGGACAGATAGCAATCAGCCCCAGCATTTT

D gene: .
J gene: TRBJ2-1
clone size: .
V gene: TRBV4-1
CDR3 protein: CASRKGLGDEQFF
CDR3 DNA: TGCGCCAGCAGGAAGGGCCTGGGGGATGAGCAGTTCTTC

D gene: .
J gene: TRBJ2-5
clone size: .
V gene: TRBV5-1
CDR3 protein: CASSLTNRGQETQYF
CDR3 DNA: TGCGCCAGCAGCTTAACGAATCGCGGTCAAGAGACCCAGTACTTC

D gene: TRBD1
J gene: TRBJ1-5
clone size: .
V gene: TRBV20-1
CDR3 protein: CSARMTGLVSSSNQPQHF
CDR3 DNA: TGCAGTGCTAGGATGACAGGGTTGGTTTCAAGTAGCAATCAGCCCCAGCATTTT

D gene: TRBD2
J gene: TRBJ2-2
clone size: .
V gene: TRBV3-1
CDR3 protein: CASSQVPRGSGDTGELFF
CDR3 DNA: TGTGCCAGCAGCCAAGTTCCGCGGGGGTCGGGGGACACCGGGGAGCTGTTTTTT

D gene: TRBD1
J gene: TRBJ2-7
clone size: .
V gene: TRBV19
CDR3 protein: CASSGGAHNEQYF
CDR3 DNA: TGTGCCAGTTCAGGGGGCGCACATAACGAGCAGTACTTC

D gene: .
J gene: TRBJ1-2
clone size: .
V gene: TRBV10-2
CDR3 protein: CASSESRAGGYTF
CDR3 DNA: TGCGCCAGCAGTGAGTCGAGGGCAGGTGGCTACACCTTC

D gene: .
J gene: TRBJ2-3
clone size: .
V gene: TRBV9
CDR3 protein: CASSPLVSTDTQYF
CDR3 DNA: TGTGCCAGCAGCCCCCTGGTCTCGACAGATACGCAGTATTTT

D gene: .
J gene: TRBJ2-2
clone size: .
V gene: TRBV9
CDR3 protein: CASSVAATGELFF
CDR3 DNA: TGTGCCAGCAGCGTAGCGGCCACCGGGGAGCTGTTTTTT

D gene: .
J gene: TRBJ2-5
clone size: .
V gene: TRBV18
CDR3 protein: CASSGEDQETQYF
CDR3 DNA: TGTGCCAGCTCAGGGGAAGATCAAGAGACCCAGTACTTC

D gene: .
J gene: TRBJ1-2
clone size: .
V gene: TRBV4-2
CDR3 protein: CASSQGEGPNYGYTF
CDR3 DNA: TGTGCCAGCAGCCAGGGGGAAGGGCCTAACTATGGCTACACCTTC

D gene: TRBD2
J gene: TRBJ2-6
clone size: once
V gene: TRBV20-1
CDR3 protein: CSARDQRGSISGANVLTF
CDR3 DNA: TGCAGTGCTAGAGATCAGCGGGGCTCAATATCTGGGGCCAACGTCCTGACTTTC

D gene: .
J gene: TRBJ2-1
clone size: .
V gene: TRBV5-1
CDR3 protein: CASSLARVGVNEQFF
CDR3 DNA: TGCGCCAGCAGCTTGGCCAGGGTTGGGGTTAATGAGCAGTTCTTC

D gene: .
J gene: TRBJ1-1
clone size: .
V gene: TRBV5-1
CDR3 protein: CASPGGKTEAFF
CDR3 DNA: TGCGCCAGCCCGGGCGGCAAGACTGAAGCTTTCTTT